These 26 T cell receptor beta chains came from one sample sequenced in a study of molecular identifiers for immune sequencing clone quantification. TCRdb independently ran MiXCR on the PCR reads; one entry per CDR3 protein. This table holds 90,000 or so distinct CDR3 sequences, 20% to 25% found once. The specimen sequenced was naive CD8+ T cells from blood, with Jurkat cell RNA spiked in. Documented subset: FACS-sorted CD8+CD4-CCR7+CD45RA+ naive T cells. The receptor source for this set is a human donor in good health. Some libraries in this study had Jurkat cell RNA spiked in.

Many counts were recorded for this clonotype. The chain combines TRBV9 with TRBJ2-3, with 11 bases lining up with TRBD2. The trim removed 4 bases at V and 4 bases at J, leaving 8 bases unmatched. Germline V gene lookup returns CDR1 SGDLS and CDR2 YYNGEE. There are 16 residues in the CDR3. As DNA, the CDR3 is TGTGCCAGCAGCCACCCGCCTAGCGGGGGGTCAGATACGCAGTATTTT. Translation: CASSHPPSGGSDTQYF.

The chain uses TRBV19 and TRBJ2-1; 13 bases align to TRBD2. The germline CDR1 and CDR2 sequences are LNHDA and SQIVND (reference sequence). The CDR3 covers 15 residues. The J segment lost 6 bases and the V segment lost 3 bases, leaving 2 bases of the junction unmatched. CDR3 amino acids: CASSIWTSGGNEQFF. The CDR3 bases are TGTGCCAGTAGTATTTGGACTAGCGGGGGCAATGAGCAGTTCTTC.

A remark on this clonotype: A much larger clone lies one base from this, so it may be a read error. This rearrangement joins TRBV19 to TRBJ1-1; D is uncertain. Germline V CDR1 and CDR2: LNHDA, SQIVND (reference sequence). This CDR3 comprises 17 residues. The CDR3, as DNA: TGTGCCAATAGTAGCGACATCGATTGGCAGTTGAACACTGAAGCTTTCTTT. Translated: CANSSDIDWQLNTEAFF.

The chain carries TRBV6-1 and TRBJ2-7; D not resolved. Trimming shortened V by 1 base and J by 1 base, and 8 bases separated the two germline ends. The CDR3 totals 14 residues. Looked up from germline, CDR1 is MNHNS and CDR2 is SASEGT. The CDR3 DNA follows: TGTGCCAGCAGTGAAGTTCCCATTTCCTACGAGCAGTACTTC. It specifies CASSEVPISYEQYF.

This clonotype was seen a few times. This sequence joins TRBV13 and TRBJ1-1; TRBD1 might be the D (5 bases). V gave up 0 bases and J gave up 2 bases, with 10 bases separating them. CDR1 and CDR2 from the germline V gene are PRHDT and FYEKMQ (reference sequence). The CDR3 runs to 15 residues. The CDR3 spells CASSLGLGGNTEAFF. The DNA for the CDR3 is TGTGCCAGCAGCTTAGGTCTGGGGGGAAACACTGAAGCTTTCTTT.

The chain carries TRBV2 and TRBJ2-7; D perhaps matches TRBD1 (5 bases). V lost 7 bases and J 2 bases, leaving 18 bases between the germline ends. Per the germline V gene, CDR1 is SNHLY and CDR2 is FYNNEI. The CDR3 is 15 amino acids. The CDR3 DNA reads TGTGCCAGCAAGGTCGGACCAGTGGACACCTACGAGCAGTACTTC. Translated: CASKVGPVDTYEQYF.

In this sample, this clonotype turned up many times. The DNA for the CDR3 is TGCAGTGCTAGTGGGTGGGGGCTTCAGTCCTACGAGCAGTACTTC. It translates to CSASGWGLQSYEQYF. V gene TRBV20-1 combines with J gene TRBJ2-7; maybe TRBD1 (6 bases). CDR3 length: 15 amino acids. V dropped 3 bases and J dropped 1 base, with 16 bases sitting between them. CDR1 is DFQATT and CDR2 is SNEGSKA in the germline V gene (reference sequence).

In regard to this clonotype: A clone one base away is much larger, so this may be a read error. This chain connects TRBV7-6 to TRBJ1-5; D is perhaps TRBD1 (5 bases). The V gene's germline CDR1 is SGHVS and CDR2 FNYEAQ. This CDR3 spans 17 amino acids. The CDR3: CASSLALGPFSNQPRHF. The CDR3 DNA sequence: TGTGCCAGCAGCTTAGCGCTGGGACCATTTAGCAATCAGCCCCGGCATTTT. Supplemented by reference TRBV7-6 and TRBJ1-5, the full variable domain reads GAGVSQSPRYKVTKRGQDVALRCDPISGHVSLYWYRQALGQGPEFLTYFNYEAQQDKSGLPNDRFSAERPEGSISTLTIQRTEQRDSAMYRCASSLALGPFSNQPRHFGDGTRLSIL.

This clonotype occurred many times. The chain has TRBV5-4 and TRBJ2-3; D assignment may be TRBD1 or TRBD2 (6 bases each). Deletions cut 9 bases from V and 4 bases from J, with 12 bases between. Germline V gives CDR1 SGHNT, CDR2 YYREEE (reference sequence). The CDR3 runs 12 residues. CDR3 nucleotides: TGTGCCAACGGGGGCCCCGCAGATACGCAGTATTTT. Translating gives CANGGPADTQYF. The full variable domain, completed using reference TRBV5-4 and TRBJ2-3, is ETGVTQSPTHLIKTRGQQVTLRCSSQSGHNTVSWYQQALGQGPQFIFQYYREEENGRGNFPPRFSGLQFPNYSSELNVNALELDDSALYLCANGGPADTQYFGPGTRLTVL.

This clonotype is a singleton in its sample. A much larger clone differs by one base, so this may be a read error. The chain combines TRBV10-3 with TRBJ2-5; D is unclear. Germline CDR1 ENHRY, CDR2 SYGVKD. The CDR3 sequence is 15 residues long. Trimming left V 4 bases short and J 0 bases short, with 12 bases between. CDR3 amino acids: CAISAPTEDQETQYF. As DNA, the CDR3 is TGTGCCATCAGTGCGCCTACAGAGGACCAAGAGACCCAGTACTTC.

Concerning this clonotype: At one end the junction does not follow the germline gene, possibly because of a read error. The rearrangement joins TRBV7-6 to TRBJ2-7, with a weak D call TRBD1 (5 bases). CDR1 is SGHVS and CDR2 is FNYEAQ in the germline V gene. CDR3 length: 14 residues. CDR3 nucleotide sequence: TGTGCCAGCAGCTTAGGCAGACAGAGCTACGAGCGGTACTTC. Its translation is CASSLGRQSYERYF.

The rearrangement uses TRBV7-2 and TRBJ1-1; D gene ambiguous. The V and J ends lost 1 base and 3 bases respectively, with 12 bases between them. The CDR3 runs to 15 residues. Germline assignment: CDR1 SGHTA and CDR2 FQGNSA. CDR3 sequence reads: CASSLVGGVDTEAFF. The DNA of the CDR3 is TGTGCCAGCAGCTTAGTTGGCGGGGTCGACACTGAAGCTTTCTTT.

This clonotype came up many times. The chain recombines TRBV3-1 with TRBJ2-5, with TRBD2 as a possible D gene (5 bases). The CDR3 sequence is 14 residues long. V was cut by 10 bases and J by 4 bases, with 19 bases left in between. The germline V gene has CDR1 LGHDT and CDR2 YNNKEL (reference sequence). The CDR3: CATGLEGTSETQYF. The CDR3 DNA reads as TGTGCCACCGGCTTAGAGGGAACGTCAGAGACCCAGTACTTC.

J is TRBJ2-5 and V is TRBV30; D could derive from TRBD1 or TRBD2 (7 bases each). Germline CDR1 is GTSNPN and CDR2 is SVGIG (reference sequence). V was shortened by 3 bases and J by 5 bases, with 16 bases between the two germline ends. This CDR3 region has 14 residues. In DNA, the CDR3 is TGTGCCTGGAGGGGGGGGCAGGGGGAGGAGACCCAGTACTTC. It specifies CAWRGGQGEETQYF.

This clonotype showed up just a few times. The V call is TRBV20-1, the J call TRBJ2-1; 10 bases agree with TRBD2. Per germline, CDR1 DFQATT and CDR2 SNEGSKA (reference sequence). This CDR3 is built from 14 residues. Trimming took 3 bases from V and 9 from J; bases not matched to a gene: 8. The CDR3 sequence is CSASEAGGPLEQFF. The CDR3 DNA reads TGCAGTGCTAGCGAAGCGGGAGGGCCCCTTGAGCAGTTCTTC.

About this clonotype itself: One base away lies a much larger clone, so this may be a sequencing read error. The chain employs TRBV6-1 and TRBJ2-1; 8 bases fit TRBD1. This CDR3 is built from 17 residues. Germline V gene sequence: CDR1 MNHNS, CDR2 SASEGT. The CDR3 reads CAGRRRRGQDSYNEQFF. The DNA for the CDR3 is TGTGCCGGCAGGCGCCGTAGGGGACAGGACTCCTACAATGAGCAGTTCTTC.

The J gene is TRBJ2-7, the V gene TRBV4-1; possible D gene TRBD1, 5 bases. This CDR3 contains 14 residues. Trimming left V 1 base short and J 7 bases short, with 14 bases between. The germline CDR1 and CDR2 sequences are MGHRA and YSYEKL. The CDR3 region has the DNA TGCGCCAGCAGCCAAGGGGGCAGGGATGATGAGCAGTACTTC. This gives the protein CASSQGGRDDEQYF.

This clonotype was seen at least ten times. Written as DNA, the CDR3 is TGTGCCAGCGAGTTCCAGGGATCTCTCGAGCAGTACTTC. This codes for CASEFQGSLEQYF. The gene calls are TRBV5-4 and TRBJ2-7; maybe TRBD1 (5 bases). There are 13 residues in the CDR3. Germline CDR1 SGHNT, CDR2 YYREEE (reference sequence). V shed 7 bases and J shed 6 bases, with 17 bases lying between them.

This clonotype showed up just a few times. V and J are TRBV5-4 and TRBJ2-5, with D perhaps matching TRBD1 or TRBD2 (7 bases each). Per the germline V gene, CDR1 is SGHNT and CDR2 is YYREEE (reference sequence). V was cut by 4 bases and J by 2 bases, with 21 bases left in between. The CDR3 has 17 residues. The CDR3 loop is CASSLTGRGGHQETQYF. CDR3 coding DNA: TGTGCCAGCAGCCTCACTGGCAGGGGGGGGCATCAAGAGACCCAGTACTTC. Full variable domain (outside the CDR3, taken from reference TRBV5-4 and TRBJ2-5): ETGVTQSPTHLIKTRGQQVTLRCSSQSGHNTVSWYQQALGQGPQFIFQYYREEENGRGNFPPRFSGLQFPNYSSELNVNALELDDSALYLCASSLTGRGGHQETQYFGPGTRLLVL.

Ten or more counts support this clonotype. V usage is TRBV5-6 and J usage is TRBJ1-1; unclear D gene. CDR1 and CDR2 (germline): SGHDT, YYEEEE. Trimming left V 3 bases short and J 1 base short, with 10 bases between. The CDR3 is 14 residues long. The CDR3 spells CASSSGAGNTEAFF. DNA of the CDR3: TGTGCCAGCAGCTCCGGTGCAGGGAACACTGAAGCTTTCTTT.

This clonotype was recorded many times. The chain links TRBV4-3 to TRBJ1-1; D call uncertain. Per germline, CDR1 LGHNA and CDR2 YSLEER. This CDR3 is 14 amino acids long. Deletions cut 7 bases from V and 1 base from J, with 13 bases between. Here the CDR3 reads CASMETLGNTEAFF. For the CDR3, the DNA is TGCGCCAGCATGGAGACCTTGGGGAACACTGAAGCTTTCTTT.

This clonotype was counted ten times or more. The chain joins TRBV9 to TRBJ2-3, with TRBD2 identical over 7 bases. The CDR3 spans 14 residues. Germline V gene lookup returns CDR1 SGDLS and CDR2 YYNGEE. With V trimmed by 4 bases and J by 4 bases, 6 bases remained unmatched. The CDR3 DNA is TGTGCCAGCAGCCGAGCGGGGACCGCAGATACGCAGTATTTT. Translated, it gives CASSRAGTADTQYF.

This clonotype was picked up many times. The J gene is TRBJ1-4, the V gene TRBV12-5; 7 bases agree with TRBD1. Germline loops: CDR1 LGHNT, CDR2 FRNRAP. The CDR3 extends over 17 amino acids. Trimming took 2 bases from V and 5 from J; bases not matched to a gene: 11. The CDR3 DNA is TGTGCTAGTGGTTTGCCAACCGGGACAGCCAAAAATGAAAAACTGTTTTTT. Protein: CASGLPTGTAKNEKLFF.

The V gene is TRBV19, the J gene TRBJ2-1; 11 bases are shared with TRBD2. This CDR3 has 15 residues. Trimming at V came to 3 bases and at J to 3 bases, leaving 1 base not matched to a gene. CDR1 LNHDA and CDR2 SQIVND come from the germline V gene (reference sequence). The DNA of the CDR3 is TGTGCCAGTAGTATGGGACTAGCGGTCTACAATGAGCAGTTCTTC. Amino acid sequence: CASSMGLAVYNEQFF. Based on the CDR3 plus reference TRBV19 and TRBJ2-1, the full variable domain is DGGITQSPKYLFRKEGQNVTLSCEQNLNHDAMYWYRQDPGQGLRLIYYSQIVNDFQKGDIAEGYSVSREKKESFPLTVTSAQKNPTAFYLCASSMGLAVYNEQFFGPGTRLTVL.

This clonotype was seen a handful of times. The genes are TRBV27 and TRBJ2-7; D may match TRBD1 or TRBD2 (7 bases each). CDR3 length equals 15 residues. V was clipped by 5 bases and J by 1 base, with 15 bases between them. Germline assignment: CDR1 MNHEY and CDR2 SMNVEV (reference sequence). CDR3 sequence (DNA): TGTGCCAGCAGTCCAGGGGGGGGGGGATCCTACGAGCAGTACTTC. Translation gives CASSPGGGGSYEQYF.

There are many counts of this clonotype. CDR3: CASSQGVPGGAYEQYF. For the CDR3, the DNA is TGCGCCAGCAGCCAAGGGGTGCCGGGAGGGGCCTACGAGCAGTACTTC. The chain is built from TRBV4-1 and TRBJ2-7; 8 positions agree with TRBD2. This CDR3 comprises 16 residues. Germline lookup yields CDR1 MGHRA and CDR2 YSYEKL. V was pared by 1 base and J by 2 bases, with 7 bases of the junction left unmatched.